The rows below give T cell receptor beta chains drawn from one sample of a study of blood T cell repertoires in COVID-19. Assay: immunoSEQ multiplex PCR; the TCRdb copy retains only in-frame clones and omits some. The table includes approximately 200,000 clones, about 81% detected once. The specimen sequenced was peripheral blood. The receptors originated from a woman of 80 years or more with COVID-19, enrolled during active disease. CDR3s include the opening cysteine and the closing phenylalanine or tryptophan. The D gene is left open where the match is weak. The size entry is marked missing in some rows and otherwise reads once, few, many or a size class.

clone_size: NA; cdr3_length: 16; j_call: TRBJ2-1; v_call: TRBV10-3; d_call: NA; cdr3_aa: CAISEFEDTGDNEQFF; cdr3_nt: TGTGCCATCAGTGAGTTCGAGGACACGGGAGACAATGAGCAGTTCTTC
clone_size: NA; cdr3_length: 12; j_call: TRBJ2-7; v_call: TRBV2; d_call: NA; cdr3_aa: CASSKSGYEQYF; cdr3_nt: TGTGCCAGCTCTAAAAGCGGCTACGAGCAGTACTTC
clone_size: NA; cdr3_length: 14; j_call: TRBJ2-2; v_call: TRBV7-3; d_call: NA; cdr3_aa: CASSLTLNTGELFF; cdr3_nt: TGTGCCAGCAGCTTAACACTTAACACCGGGGAGCTGTTTTTT
clone_size: NA; cdr3_length: 12; j_call: TRBJ2-1; v_call: TRBV23-1; d_call: NA; cdr3_aa: CASPSSYNEQFF; cdr3_nt: TGCGCCAGCCCGAGCTCCTACAATGAGCAGTTCTTC
clone_size: NA; cdr3_length: 14; j_call: TRBJ1-2; v_call: TRBV5-1; d_call: TRBD1; cdr3_aa: CASSFPGQGTGYTF; cdr3_nt: TGCGCCAGCAGCTTTCCGGGACAGGGTACTGGCTACACCTTC
clone_size: NA; cdr3_length: 13; j_call: TRBJ2-5; v_call: TRBV9; d_call: NA; cdr3_aa: CASSLGGGETQYF; cdr3_nt: TGTGCCAGCAGTCTGGGGGGAGGTGAGACCCAGTACTTC
clone_size: NA; cdr3_length: 16; j_call: TRBJ2-7; v_call: TRBV5-1; d_call: TRBD1; cdr3_aa: CASSLQPGGSSYEQYF; cdr3_nt: TGCGCCAGCAGCTTGCAGCCAGGGGGTTCGTCCTACGAGCAGTACTTC
clone_size: once; cdr3_length: 10; j_call: TRBJ2-7; v_call: TRBV28; d_call: NA; cdr3_aa: CASSRDEQYF; cdr3_nt: TGTGCCAGCAGTCGCGACGAGCAGTACTTC
clone_size: NA; cdr3_length: 14; j_call: TRBJ2-3; v_call: TRBV5-1; d_call: TRBD2; cdr3_aa: CASSLDGRANTQYF; cdr3_nt: TGCGCCAGCAGCTTGGACGGGAGGGCAAATACGCAGTATTTT
clone_size: NA; cdr3_length: 22; j_call: TRBJ1-5; v_call: TRBV3-1/TRBV3-2; d_call: TRBD1; cdr3_aa: CASSQDPPSLPPGQGSNQPQHF; cdr3_nt: TGTGCCAGCAGCCAAGATCCCCCCTCTCTTCCTCCGGGACAGGGTTCCAATCAGCCCCAGCATTTT
clone_size: many; cdr3_length: 14; j_call: TRBJ2-1; v_call: TRBV10-3; d_call: TRBD2; cdr3_aa: CATDPGTIYNEQFF; cdr3_nt: TGTGCCACCGACCCCGGGACTATCTACAATGAGCAGTTCTTC
clone_size: few; cdr3_length: 16; j_call: TRBJ2-5; v_call: TRBV4-3; d_call: NA; cdr3_aa: CASSQDWGPRKGTQYF; cdr3_nt: TGCGCCAGCAGCCAAGATTGGGGCCCGAGAAAAGGGACCCAGTACTTC
clone_size: NA; cdr3_length: 14; j_call: TRBJ2-7; v_call: TRBV5-1; d_call: TRBD1; cdr3_aa: CASSLLGQPNEQYF; cdr3_nt: TGCGCCAGCAGCTTGTTGGGACAGCCTAACGAGCAGTACTTC
clone_size: NA; cdr3_length: 14; j_call: TRBJ1-1; v_call: TRBV5-1; d_call: NA; cdr3_aa: CASSDGRENTEAFF; cdr3_nt: TGCGCCAGCAGCGATGGACGGGAGAACACTGAAGCTTTCTTT
clone_size: NA; cdr3_length: 11; j_call: TRBJ1-2; v_call: TRBV28; d_call: NA; cdr3_aa: CASGGFGGYTF; cdr3_nt: TGTGCCAGCGGAGGCTTTGGAGGCTACACCTTC
clone_size: NA; cdr3_length: 14; j_call: TRBJ1-2; v_call: TRBV7-8; d_call: NA; cdr3_aa: CASSSLDRSYGYTF; cdr3_nt: TGTGCCAGCAGCTCCTTGGACAGAAGCTATGGCTACACCTTC
clone_size: once; cdr3_length: 15; j_call: TRBJ1-4; v_call: TRBV9; d_call: NA; cdr3_aa: CASSSGQFPHEKLFF; cdr3_nt: TGTGCCAGCAGCTCCGGACAGTTTCCCCATGAAAAACTGTTTTTT
clone_size: NA; cdr3_length: 16; j_call: TRBJ2-7; v_call: TRBV11-2; d_call: NA; cdr3_aa: CASSLGGGTTSYEQYF; cdr3_nt: TGTGCCAGCAGCTTAGGAGGTGGGACAACCTCCTACGAGCAGTACTTC
clone_size: NA; cdr3_length: 14; j_call: TRBJ1-6; v_call: TRBV9; d_call: NA; cdr3_aa: CASSPRTDSSPLHF; cdr3_nt: TGTGCCAGCAGCCCCAGGACAGACTCTTCACCCCTCCACTTT
clone_size: few; cdr3_length: 13; j_call: TRBJ1-2; v_call: TRBV6-5; d_call: NA; cdr3_aa: CASGKQPGDGYTF; cdr3_nt: TGTGCCAGCGGTAAACAGCCAGGGGATGGCTACACCTTC
clone_size: NA; cdr3_length: 14; j_call: TRBJ1-4; v_call: TRBV29-1; d_call: TRBD1; cdr3_aa: CSVDEGQGNEKLFF; cdr3_nt: TGCAGCGTTGATGAGGGACAGGGGAATGAAAAACTGTTTTTT
clone_size: NA; cdr3_length: 13; j_call: TRBJ1-2; v_call: TRBV6-5; d_call: TRBD1; cdr3_aa: CASVGTGIRGYTF; cdr3_nt: TGTGCCAGCGTAGGGACAGGGATAAGGGGCTACACCTTC
clone_size: NA; cdr3_length: 17; j_call: TRBJ1-2; v_call: TRBV5-1; d_call: TRBD1; cdr3_aa: CASSLMGQGPLNYGYTF; cdr3_nt: TGCGCCAGCAGCCTGATGGGACAGGGGCCCTTAAACTATGGCTACACCTTC
clone_size: many; cdr3_length: 16; j_call: TRBJ2-7; v_call: TRBV28; d_call: TRBD1; cdr3_aa: CASSLGWDRGRREQYF; cdr3_nt: TGTGCCAGCAGTTTAGGTTGGGACAGGGGGCGGAGGGAGCAGTACTTC
clone_size: NA; cdr3_length: 16; j_call: TRBJ2-5; v_call: TRBV9; d_call: TRBD2; cdr3_aa: CASSRTEGLAQETQYF; cdr3_nt: TGTGCCAGCAGCCGAACCGAGGGACTAGCTCAAGAGACCCAGTACTTC
clone_size: NA; cdr3_length: 15; j_call: TRBJ2-4; v_call: TRBV18; d_call: TRBD1; cdr3_aa: CASSTAPDRGNIQYF; cdr3_nt: TGTGCCAGCTCAACGGCACCCGACAGGGGAAACATTCAGTACTTC
clone_size: NA; cdr3_length: 15; j_call: TRBJ2-1; v_call: TRBV6-1; d_call: TRBD1; cdr3_aa: CASSRQGQGNNEQFF; cdr3_nt: TGTGCCAGCAGCCGCCAAGGACAGGGGAACAATGAGCAGTTCTTC
clone_size: NA; cdr3_length: 13; j_call: TRBJ2-3; v_call: TRBV20-1; d_call: TRBD2; cdr3_aa: CSASKRGTDTQYF; cdr3_nt: TGCAGTGCTAGTAAGCGGGGAACAGATACGCAGTATTTT
clone_size: NA; cdr3_length: 17; j_call: TRBJ1-2; v_call: TRBV5-5; d_call: TRBD1; cdr3_aa: CASSASGTGLTNYGYTF; cdr3_nt: TGTGCCAGCAGCGCATCCGGGACAGGGCTGACTAACTATGGCTACACCTTC
clone_size: NA; cdr3_length: 16; j_call: TRBJ1-5; v_call: TRBV9; d_call: TRBD1; cdr3_aa: CASSVIDRGSNQPQHF; cdr3_nt: TGTGCCAGCAGCGTAATAGACAGGGGAAGCAATCAGCCCCAGCATTTT
clone_size: NA; cdr3_length: 15; j_call: TRBJ2-1; v_call: TRBV5-4; d_call: TRBD1; cdr3_aa: CASSLAARGLGEQFF; cdr3_nt: TGTGCCAGCAGCTTGGCCGCCAGGGGGCTCGGTGAGCAGTTCTTC
clone_size: NA; cdr3_length: 14; j_call: TRBJ1-1; v_call: TRBV2; d_call: TRBD1; cdr3_aa: CASRSRGLSGEAFF; cdr3_nt: TGTGCCAGCAGGAGCAGGGGGCTTTCGGGTGAAGCTTTCTTT